Listed below are T cell receptor beta chains from one sample, sequenced in a study of low-dose radiotherapy and immunotherapy resistance in tumors. TCRdb reanalysed the reads using MiXCR and keeps one entry per CDR3 protein. Of more than 50,000 distinct CDR3 sequences in the sample, roughly a quarter were seen once. Sequenced here: PBMCs, sampled before treatment. Source of these receptors: a male donor with prostate cancer. Both conserved end residues are part of each CDR3. The D gene is left open where the match is weak. Some rows mark clone size as missing; the rest say once, few, many or name a class of expanded clone.

CDR3 protein | CDR3 DNA | J gene | V gene | CDR3 length | D gene | clone size
CASSLRQGRYNSPLHF | TGTGCCAGCAGTCTCCGACAGGGGAGATATAATTCACCCCTCCACTTT | TRBJ1-6 | TRBV2 | 16 | TRBD1 | many
CASSGQVRADTQYF | TGTGCCAGCAGCGGGCAGGTGAGGGCAGATACGCAGTATTTT | TRBJ2-3 | TRBV9 | 14 | - | -
CAWSVRQEAFF | TGTGCCTGGAGTGTAAGGCAAGAAGCTTTCTTT | TRBJ1-1 | TRBV30 | 11 | - | many
CASSIDRGNTEAFF | TGCGCCAGCAGCATCGACAGGGGGAACACTGAAGCTTTCTTT | TRBJ1-1 | TRBV4-1 | 14 | TRBD1 | many
CASTSSGRHNEQFF | TGTGCCAGCACCTCTAGCGGGAGACACAATGAGCAGTTCTTC | TRBJ2-1 | TRBV28 | 14 | TRBD2 | -
CASSEAAWSSYNSPLHF | TGTGCCAGCAGTGAAGCAGCTTGGAGCTCCTATAATTCACCCCTCCACTTT | TRBJ1-6 | TRBV6-1 | 17 | - | few
CASSRTSGHQETQYF | TGTGCCAGCAGCCGGACTAGCGGGCACCAAGAGACCCAGTACTTC | TRBJ2-5 | TRBV5-4 | 15 | TRBD2 | many
CASKLGHLSNQPQHF | TGTGCCAGTAAATTAGGACACCTTAGCAATCAGCCCCAGCATTTT | TRBJ1-5 | TRBV19 | 15 | - | -
CSGSDGRGQPQHF | TGCAGCGGTTCGGACGGTCGGGGTCAGCCCCAGCATTTT | TRBJ1-5 | TRBV29-1 | 13 | - | many
CASRRQSTGELFF | TGTGCCAGCAGGAGACAGAGCACCGGGGAGCTGTTTTTT | TRBJ2-2 | TRBV28 | 13 | - | -
CAIAEESNQPQHF | TGTGCCATCGCCGAGGAGAGCAATCAGCCCCAGCATTTT | TRBJ1-5 | TRBV10-3 | 13 | - | many
CASSPGWVQREAYNEQFF | TGTGCCAGCAGTCCGGGTTGGGTTCAGCGGGAGGCCTACAATGAGCAGTTCTTC | TRBJ2-1 | TRBV28 | 18 | TRBD2 | few
CASSGAGTSVQYF | TGTGCCAGCAGTGGGGCCGGGACTAGCGTGCAGTACTTC | TRBJ2-7 | TRBV11-2 | 13 | TRBD2 | many
CASQPRGTDTQYF | TGTGCCAGCCAGCCTCGGGGCACAGATACGCAGTATTTT | TRBJ2-3 | TRBV28 | 13 | - | -
CASGISTAHEQFF | TGTGCTAGCGGGATCTCTACCGCCCATGAGCAGTTCTTC | TRBJ2-1 | TRBV12-5 | 13 | - | many
CASSLEGAGYNEQFF | TGCGCCAGCAGCTTGGAGGGAGCTGGCTACAATGAGCAGTTCTTC | TRBJ2-1 | TRBV5-1 | 15 | - | -
CASSMRQGTFEQYF | TGTGCCAGTAGTATGCGACAGGGGACCTTCGAGCAGTACTTC | TRBJ2-7 | TRBV19 | 14 | TRBD1 | -
CASSLQGELFF | TGTGCCAGCAGTTTGCAGGGGGAGCTGTTTTTT | TRBJ2-2 | TRBV12-3/TRBV12-4 | 11 | - | many
CASSRVGGINYGYTF | TGTGCCAGCAGCCGGGTGGGGGGCATAAACTATGGCTACACCTTC | TRBJ1-2 | TRBV11-2 | 15 | - | many
CASSSGVFPSDNEQFF | TGTGCCAGCAGCTCCGGAGTTTTTCCGAGCGACAATGAGCAGTTCTTC | TRBJ2-1 | TRBV7-2 | 16 | - | -
CASSRLATSLETQYF | TGCGCCAGCAGTCGACTAGCTACCTCCTTAGAGACCCAGTACTTC | TRBJ2-5 | TRBV10-2 | 15 | TRBD2 | many
CASSPFGLSTDTQYF | TGTGCCAGCAGCCCCTTCGGGCTGAGCACAGATACGCAGTATTTT | TRBJ2-3 | TRBV7-9 | 15 | - | many
CASSIFPTPGEQFF | TGTGCCAGTAGTATATTTCCTACTCCGGGGGAGCAGTTCTTC | TRBJ2-1 | TRBV19 | 14 | - | many
CSVPLPGKYEQYF | TGCAGCGTCCCCCTCCCGGGAAAATACGAGCAGTACTTC | TRBJ2-7 | TRBV29-1 | 13 | - | many
CASSQETGSFSSYEQYF | TGTGCCAGCAGCCAAGAAACAGGGTCCTTTAGCTCCTACGAGCAGTACTTC | TRBJ2-7 | TRBV3-1 | 17 | - | many
CASSYLTEAFF | TGTGCCAGCAGTTACCTCACTGAAGCTTTCTTT | TRBJ1-1 | TRBV6-6 | 11 | - | many
CASSVGTSGIPHNEQFF | TGTGCCAGCAGCGTAGGGACTAGCGGGATCCCCCACAATGAGCAGTTCTTC | TRBJ2-1 | TRBV5-6 | 17 | TRBD2 | many
CASGVSGHYGYTF | TGTGCCTCCGGGGTCAGCGGGCACTATGGCTACACCTTC | TRBJ1-2 | TRBV11-2 | 13 | - | -
CASSSDLWDRGQNQPQHF | TGTGCCAGCAGCTCCGATTTATGGGACAGGGGGCAAAATCAGCCCCAGCATTTT | TRBJ1-5 | TRBV7-2 | 18 | TRBD1 | many
CASSYSGGSTDTQYF | TGTGCCAGCAGTTACAGCGGGGGTAGCACAGATACGCAGTATTTT | TRBJ2-3 | TRBV6-8 | 15 | TRBD2 | many
CASSLDSSYEQYF | TGTGCCAGCAGCTTGGACTCATCTTACGAGCAGTACTTC | TRBJ2-7 | TRBV3-1 | 13 | - | many
CASSPAGKGGQYF | TGTGCCAGTAGTCCGGCCGGAAAAGGTGGGCAGTACTTC | TRBJ2-7 | TRBV19 | 13 | - | -
CASSLDFLYEQYF | TGCGCCAGCAGCTTGGATTTTTTGTACGAGCAGTACTTC | TRBJ2-7 | TRBV5-1 | 13 | - | medium-sized
CASRFPRETNYGYTF | TGTGCCAGCAGGTTCCCCAGGGAAACTAACTATGGCTACACCTTC | TRBJ1-2 | TRBV21-1 | 15 | - | -
CASSPSGGLNEQFF | TGTGCCAGCAGTCCTAGCGGGGGGCTCAATGAGCAGTTCTTC | TRBJ2-1 | TRBV3-1 | 14 | TRBD2 | few
CASSYETGLEQYF | TGTGCCAGCAGTTATGAGACAGGGCTCGAGCAGTACTTC | TRBJ2-7 | TRBV6-8 | 13 | TRBD1 | few
CASKVAGGTYEQYF | TGTGCCAGCAAGGTAGCGGGAGGGACCTACGAGCAGTACTTC | TRBJ2-7 | TRBV5-4 | 14 | TRBD2 | many
CASSPRNQGSYEQYF | TGTGCCAGCAGTCCCAGGAATCAGGGATCCTACGAGCAGTACTTC | TRBJ2-7 | TRBV12-3/TRBV12-4 | 15 | - | many
CASRDTSGALGTQYF | TGTGCCAGTAGGGATACTAGCGGGGCACTCGGGACCCAGTACTTC | TRBJ2-5 | TRBV19 | 15 | TRBD2 | many
CASSPGQTPTGELFF | TGCGCCAGCAGTCCGGGACAGACCCCTACCGGGGAGCTGTTTTTT | TRBJ2-2 | TRBV5-1 | 15 | TRBD1 | -
CASSLGGTWEQYF | TGTGCCAGCAGTTTAGGGGGGACGTGGGAGCAGTACTTC | TRBJ2-7 | TRBV12-3/TRBV12-4 | 13 | - | many
CASTRLGNPYEQYF | TGTGCCAGCACCCGGCTGGGGAATCCCTACGAGCAGTACTTC | TRBJ2-7 | TRBV28 | 14 | - | medium-sized
CSAQLAGGQRGMAQYF | TGCAGTGCTCAGCTAGCGGGAGGGCAGAGGGGTATGGCGCAGTATTTT | TRBJ2-3 | TRBV20-1 | 16 | TRBD2 | many
CASSLSGTTTDTQYF | TGTGCCAGCAGTTTATCCGGGACTACCACAGATACGCAGTATTTT | TRBJ2-3 | TRBV27 | 15 | TRBD2 | many
CASSQAGPQETQYF | TGTGCCAGCAGCCAAGCGGGACCACAAGAGACCCAGTACTTC | TRBJ2-5 | TRBV4-2 | 14 | - | many
CASSTASTSYEQYF | TGTGCCAGCAGCACAGCTTCCACCTCCTACGAGCAGTACTTC | TRBJ2-7 | TRBV7-9 | 14 | - | -
CASRESGTGPYNEQFF | TGTGCCAGCAGGGAATCTGGGACAGGGCCATACAATGAGCAGTTCTTC | TRBJ2-1 | TRBV6-2/TRBV6-3 | 16 | TRBD1 | many
CASSLGQTNTEAFF | TGCGCCAGCAGCCTAGGACAGACGAACACTGAAGCTTTCTTT | TRBJ1-1 | TRBV5-1 | 14 | - | many